This is a list of T cell receptor beta chains from one sample in a study of regulatory T cells in long-lasting Graves disease. Via MiXCR, TCRdb re-called the multiplex PCR reads, giving one row per CDR3 protein. The table lists 600,000 to 650,000 distinct CDR3 sequences, roughly 16% of them singletons. These data also formed part of another study, on T cells in Graves' hyperthyroidism and ophthalmopathy.

Sample: peripheral blood mononuclear cells (PBMCs), taken at new diagnosis, from a patient treated with antithyroid drugs. The receptors derive from a woman aged 25 to 45 with Graves disease. Each CDR3 is given with its conserved first and last residue. Fields, in order: clone size, D gene, J gene, V gene, CDR3 DNA, CDR3 protein. A D gene is named only where the DNA matches it firmly. For some rows the clone size is stated as once, few or many, or as a class when expanded; others skip it.

clone_size: -; d_call: TRBD2; j_call: TRBJ2-7; v_call: TRBV19; cdr3_nt: TGTGCCAGTAGTTCCGATTGGCGGGAGGGAGCCTACGAGCAGTACTTC; cdr3_aa: CASSSDWREGAYEQYF
clone_size: many; d_call: -; j_call: TRBJ2-5; v_call: TRBV27; cdr3_nt: TGTGCCAGCAGTTCAGCAAGGGATAATCAAGAGACCCAGTACTTC; cdr3_aa: CASSSARDNQETQYF
clone_size: few; d_call: TRBD1; j_call: TRBJ1-1; v_call: TRBV14; cdr3_nt: TGTGCCAGCAGCCAAGTGGCAGGGGGGAGGACTGAAGCTTTCTTT; cdr3_aa: CASSQVAGGRTEAFF
clone_size: few; d_call: -; j_call: TRBJ1-1; v_call: TRBV12-3/TRBV12-4; cdr3_nt: TGTGCCAGCAGTTTAGCCCCCATCGCGGCTTTCTTT; cdr3_aa: CASSLAPIAAFF
clone_size: many; d_call: -; j_call: TRBJ2-3; v_call: TRBV7-9; cdr3_nt: TGTGCCAGCAGCCTAAGCGGGAGCACAGATACGCAGTATTTT; cdr3_aa: CASSLSGSTDTQYF
clone_size: -; d_call: TRBD2; j_call: TRBJ2-5; v_call: TRBV18; cdr3_nt: TGTGCCAGCGGCCCGACGACTAGCGGGTTTCAAGAGACCCAGTACTTC; cdr3_aa: CASGPTTSGFQETQYF
clone_size: few; d_call: -; j_call: TRBJ1-5; v_call: TRBV18; cdr3_nt: TGTGCCAGCTCGAGGAAGCCCCAGCATTTT; cdr3_aa: CASSRKPQHF
clone_size: many; d_call: -; j_call: TRBJ1-1; v_call: TRBV18; cdr3_nt: TGTGCCAGCTCACCTGGGGCAGTGGACACTGAAGCTTTCTTT; cdr3_aa: CASSPGAVDTEAFF
clone_size: few; d_call: TRBD1; j_call: TRBJ1-2; v_call: TRBV20-1; cdr3_nt: TGCAGTGCTACCGCGGGACAGGGTAACTATGGCTACACCTTC; cdr3_aa: CSATAGQGNYGYTF
clone_size: -; d_call: -; j_call: TRBJ2-7; v_call: TRBV29-1; cdr3_nt: TGCAGCGTTGAAGTCAGGGTATCGGACGAGCAGTACTTC; cdr3_aa: CSVEVRVSDEQYF
clone_size: -; d_call: -; j_call: TRBJ1-5; v_call: TRBV6-1; cdr3_nt: TGTGCCAGCTGGCCGACTGGGATCAATCAGCCCCAGCATTTT; cdr3_aa: CASWPTGINQPQHF
clone_size: many; d_call: -; j_call: TRBJ1-2; v_call: TRBV6-1; cdr3_nt: TGTGCCAGCAACCGGCAGGGGAGGTCCTATGGCTACACCTTC; cdr3_aa: CASNRQGRSYGYTF
clone_size: many; d_call: -; j_call: TRBJ2-7; v_call: TRBV27; cdr3_nt: TGTGCCAGCAGTTTAGGGGGGCGAGCCGAGCAGTACTTC; cdr3_aa: CASSLGGRAEQYF
clone_size: many; d_call: TRBD1; j_call: TRBJ2-7; v_call: TRBV29-1; cdr3_nt: TGCAGCGTGGGTCCCCGGGACAGCCGCCCCTACGAGCAGTACTTC; cdr3_aa: CSVGPRDSRPYEQYF
clone_size: many; d_call: TRBD2; j_call: TRBJ2-3; v_call: TRBV5-1; cdr3_nt: TGCGCCAGCAGACCCGGGACTAGCGGAACCACTAGCACAGATACGCAGTATTTT; cdr3_aa: CASRPGTSGTTSTDTQYF
clone_size: many; d_call: -; j_call: TRBJ2-3; v_call: TRBV28; cdr3_nt: TGTGCCAGCAGGGGGGGAGTTGTTCTAGGCACAGATACGCAGTATTTT; cdr3_aa: CASRGGVVLGTDTQYF
clone_size: -; d_call: TRBD1; j_call: TRBJ2-7; v_call: TRBV10-3; cdr3_nt: TGTGCCATCAGTGATAAACAGGGGGTCCACGAGCAGTACTTC; cdr3_aa: CAISDKQGVHEQYF
clone_size: -; d_call: -; j_call: TRBJ2-6; v_call: TRBV19; cdr3_nt: TGTGCCAGTAAAGAGGACCCCAGCTCTGGGGCCAACGTCCTGACTTTC; cdr3_aa: CASKEDPSSGANVLTF
clone_size: few; d_call: -; j_call: TRBJ1-2; v_call: TRBV7-6; cdr3_nt: TGTGCCAGCAGCCCGGGGCCGGAGAACTATGGCTACACCTTC; cdr3_aa: CASSPGPENYGYTF
clone_size: few; d_call: -; j_call: TRBJ2-7; v_call: TRBV7-9; cdr3_nt: TGTGCCAGCACCCTGCGGGCAGGGACCTACGAGCAGTACTTC; cdr3_aa: CASTLRAGTYEQYF
clone_size: -; d_call: -; j_call: TRBJ1-2; v_call: TRBV27; cdr3_nt: TGTGCCAGCAGTTCAGACTACCTGACAGAACATAACACCTATGGCTACACCTTC; cdr3_aa: CASSSDYLTEHNTYGYTF
clone_size: few; d_call: TRBD1; j_call: TRBJ2-5; v_call: TRBV29-1; cdr3_nt: TGCAGCGCCGCACATACAGGGGGAGAGACCCAGTACTTC; cdr3_aa: CSAAHTGGETQYF
clone_size: -; d_call: -; j_call: TRBJ1-4; v_call: TRBV30; cdr3_nt: TGTGCCTGGAGTCGGCGGATTAATGAAAAACTGTTTTTT; cdr3_aa: CAWSRRINEKLFF
clone_size: -; d_call: -; j_call: TRBJ2-7; v_call: TRBV4-2; cdr3_nt: TGTGCCAGCAGCGAACGAACTAGGGGTCCCTACGAGCAGTACTTC; cdr3_aa: CASSERTRGPYEQYF
clone_size: -; d_call: TRBD1; j_call: TRBJ2-2; v_call: TRBV7-9; cdr3_nt: TGTGCCAGCAGCTTGCGACAGGGCACTCTCGGGGAGCTGTTTTTT; cdr3_aa: CASSLRQGTLGELFF
clone_size: few; d_call: -; j_call: TRBJ2-3; v_call: TRBV5-1; cdr3_nt: TGCGCCAGCATGGCGAGCACAGATACGCAGTATTTT; cdr3_aa: CASMASTDTQYF
clone_size: many; d_call: TRBD2; j_call: TRBJ2-1; v_call: TRBV2; cdr3_nt: TGTGCCAGCAGTGTAGCGGGAGGAGGCAATGAGCAGTTCTTC; cdr3_aa: CASSVAGGGNEQFF
clone_size: few; d_call: -; j_call: TRBJ2-1; v_call: TRBV20-1; cdr3_nt: TGCAGTGCTCGCCTTACACCGAGCTCCTACAATGAGCAGTTCTTC; cdr3_aa: CSARLTPSSYNEQFF
clone_size: many; d_call: -; j_call: TRBJ2-7; v_call: TRBV28; cdr3_nt: TGTGCCAGCAGTCGTTTGTACGAGCAGTACTTC; cdr3_aa: CASSRLYEQYF
clone_size: few; d_call: -; j_call: TRBJ1-6; v_call: TRBV6-5; cdr3_nt: TGTGCCAGCAGCTACACAGGCGGACCCCTCCACTTT; cdr3_aa: CASSYTGGPLHF
clone_size: many; d_call: TRBD2; j_call: TRBJ2-7; v_call: TRBV29-1; cdr3_nt: TGCAGCGTTGAAGCCCTAGCGGGAGGGCCCCACGAGCAGTACTTC; cdr3_aa: CSVEALAGGPHEQYF
clone_size: many; d_call: -; j_call: TRBJ1-6; v_call: TRBV5-1; cdr3_nt: TGCGCCAGCAGCTTGAGTACAGGCATCGGTTCACCCCTCCACTTT; cdr3_aa: CASSLSTGIGSPLHF
clone_size: many; d_call: -; j_call: TRBJ2-3; v_call: TRBV2; cdr3_nt: TGTGCCACCAGCGGAGACCGAATAACTTACACAGATACGCAGTATTTT; cdr3_aa: CATSGDRITYTDTQYF
clone_size: -; d_call: -; j_call: TRBJ2-6; v_call: TRBV6-1; cdr3_nt: TGTGCCAGCAGAACCCCCCGCTCTGGGGCCAACGTCCTGACTTTC; cdr3_aa: CASRTPRSGANVLTF
clone_size: -; d_call: -; j_call: TRBJ2-3; v_call: TRBV14; cdr3_nt: TGTGCCAGCAGCCAAGATCTTGGGGTGAGAGGAGGTACGCAGTATTTT; cdr3_aa: CASSQDLGVRGGTQYF